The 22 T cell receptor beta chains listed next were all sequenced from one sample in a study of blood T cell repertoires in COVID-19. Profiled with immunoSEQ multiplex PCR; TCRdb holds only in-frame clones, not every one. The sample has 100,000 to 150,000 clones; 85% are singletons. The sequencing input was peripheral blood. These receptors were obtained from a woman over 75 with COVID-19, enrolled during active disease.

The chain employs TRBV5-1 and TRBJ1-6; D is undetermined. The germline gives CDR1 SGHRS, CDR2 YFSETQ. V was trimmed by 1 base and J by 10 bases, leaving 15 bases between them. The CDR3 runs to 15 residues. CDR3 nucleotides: TGCGCCAGCAGCTTGCCGGGCTCGACTAGATCACCCCTCCACTTT. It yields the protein CASSLPGSTRSPLHF.

CDR3 coding DNA: TGTGCCACCAGCAGGGATCGGGGGGGGACGGACTATGGCTACACCTTC. This encodes CATSRDRGGTDYGYTF. V usage is TRBV15 and J usage is TRBJ1-2; D possibly corresponds to TRBD1 (5 bases). The germline V gene encodes CDR1 LNHNV and CDR2 YYDKDF (reference sequence). The CDR3 contains 16 residues. Trimming stripped 3 bases from V and 3 bases from J, with 17 bases between.

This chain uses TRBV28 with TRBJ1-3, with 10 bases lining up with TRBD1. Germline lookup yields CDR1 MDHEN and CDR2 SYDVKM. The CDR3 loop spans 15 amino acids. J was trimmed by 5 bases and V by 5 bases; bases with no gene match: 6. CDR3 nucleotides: TGTGCCAGCAGTATAGGGGGACAGGGGCGAAACACCATATATTTT. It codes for CASSIGGQGRNTIYF.

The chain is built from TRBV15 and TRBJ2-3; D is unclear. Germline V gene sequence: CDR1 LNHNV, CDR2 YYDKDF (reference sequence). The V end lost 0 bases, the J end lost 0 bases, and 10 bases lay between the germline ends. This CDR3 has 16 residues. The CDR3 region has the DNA TGTGCCACCAGCAGAGAGATAGCAGCAAGCACAGATACGCAGTATTTT. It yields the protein CATSREIAASTDTQYF.

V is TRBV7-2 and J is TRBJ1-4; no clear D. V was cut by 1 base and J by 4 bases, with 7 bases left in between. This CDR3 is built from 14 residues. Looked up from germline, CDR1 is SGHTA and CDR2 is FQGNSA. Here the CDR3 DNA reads TGTGCCAGCAGCTTAGTGGCAGATAATGAAAAACTGTTTTTT. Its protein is CASSLVADNEKLFF.

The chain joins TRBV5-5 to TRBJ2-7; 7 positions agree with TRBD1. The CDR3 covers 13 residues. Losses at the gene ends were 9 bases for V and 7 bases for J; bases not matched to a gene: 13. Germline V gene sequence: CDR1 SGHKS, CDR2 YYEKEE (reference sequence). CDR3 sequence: CATGDRDLGEQYF. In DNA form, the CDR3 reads TGTGCCACCGGAGACAGGGATTTGGGAGAGCAGTACTTC.

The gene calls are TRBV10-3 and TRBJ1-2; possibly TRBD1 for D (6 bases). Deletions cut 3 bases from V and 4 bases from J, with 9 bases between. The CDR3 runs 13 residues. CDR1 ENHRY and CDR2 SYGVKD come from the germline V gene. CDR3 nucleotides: TGTGCCATCAGTGAATCGGACAGCTATGGCTACACCTTC. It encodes CAISESDSYGYTF.

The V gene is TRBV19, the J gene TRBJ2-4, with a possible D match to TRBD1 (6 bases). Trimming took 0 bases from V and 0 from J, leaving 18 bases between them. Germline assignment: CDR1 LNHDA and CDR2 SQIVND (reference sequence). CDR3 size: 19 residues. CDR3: CASSIDTRTANLAKNIQYF. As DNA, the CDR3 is TGTGCCAGTAGTATAGATACGAGGACAGCAAATCTAGCCAAAAACATTCAGTACTTC.

The CDR3 spells CASSAGNTDTQYF. In DNA form, the CDR3 reads TGTGCCAGCTCAGCGGGGAACACAGATACGCAGTATTTT. This chain connects TRBV18 to TRBJ2-3; weak D call: TRBD2 (6 bases). Trimming cost V 5 bases and J 2 bases, with 8 bases left between them. The CDR3 runs 13 residues. Germline-derived CDR1 and CDR2 are KGHSH and LQKENI.

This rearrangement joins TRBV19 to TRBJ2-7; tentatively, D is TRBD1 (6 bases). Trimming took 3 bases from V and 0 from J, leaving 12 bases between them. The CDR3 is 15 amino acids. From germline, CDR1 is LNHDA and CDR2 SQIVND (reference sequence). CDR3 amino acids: CASSISRDTSYEQYF. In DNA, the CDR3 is TGTGCCAGTAGTATCTCCCGGGACACCTCCTACGAGCAGTACTTC.

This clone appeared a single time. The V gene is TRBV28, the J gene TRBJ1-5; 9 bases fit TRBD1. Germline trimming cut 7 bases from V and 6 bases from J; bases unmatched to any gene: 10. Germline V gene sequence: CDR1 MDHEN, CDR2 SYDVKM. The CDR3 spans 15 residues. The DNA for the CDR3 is TGTGCCAGCAATTTGGGACAGGGAGACCGTCAGCCCCAGCATTTT. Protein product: CASNLGQGDRQPQHF.

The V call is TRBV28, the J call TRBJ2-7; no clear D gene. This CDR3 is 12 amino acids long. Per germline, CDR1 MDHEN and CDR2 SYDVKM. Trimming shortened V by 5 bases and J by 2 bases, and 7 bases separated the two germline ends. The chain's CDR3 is CASSPVPYEQYF. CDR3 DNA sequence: TGTGCCAGCAGTCCGGTTCCCTACGAGCAGTACTTC.

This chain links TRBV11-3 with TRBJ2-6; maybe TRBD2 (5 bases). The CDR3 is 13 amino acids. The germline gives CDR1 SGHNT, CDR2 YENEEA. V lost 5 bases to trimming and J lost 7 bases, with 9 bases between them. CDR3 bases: TGTGCCAGCAGCCCTGGAGGTGCCAACGTCCTGACTTTC. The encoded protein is CASSPGGANVLTF. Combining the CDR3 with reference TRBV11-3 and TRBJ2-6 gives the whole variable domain EAGVVQSPRYKIIEKKQPVAFWCNPISGHNTLYWYLQNLGQGPELLIRYENEEAVDDSQLPKDRFSAERLKGVDSTLKIQPAELGDSAVYLCASSPGGANVLTFGAGSRLTVL.

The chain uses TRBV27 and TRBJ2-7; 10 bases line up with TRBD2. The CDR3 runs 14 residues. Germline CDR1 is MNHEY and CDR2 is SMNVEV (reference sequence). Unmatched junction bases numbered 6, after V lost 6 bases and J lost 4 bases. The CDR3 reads CASRASGSKYEQYF. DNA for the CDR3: TGTGCCAGCAGGGCTAGCGGGAGTAAGTACGAGCAGTACTTC.

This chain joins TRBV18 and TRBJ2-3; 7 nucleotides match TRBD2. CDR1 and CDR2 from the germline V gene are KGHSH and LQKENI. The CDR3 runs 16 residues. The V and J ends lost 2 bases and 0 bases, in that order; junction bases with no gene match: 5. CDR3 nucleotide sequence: TGTGCCAGCTCACCAGACCAGCGGGAAAGCACAGATACGCAGTATTTT. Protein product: CASSPDQRESTDTQYF.

The CDR3 bases are TGTGCCAGCAGTTACTCGGGCATAGCGGGTGAGACCCAGTACTTC. This translates into CASSYSGIAGETQYF. The gene calls are TRBV6-5 and TRBJ2-5; 7 nucleotides agree with TRBD2. V lost 0 bases, J lost 5 bases, and 6 bases stayed unmatched. Per the germline V gene, CDR1 is MNHEY and CDR2 is SVGAGI. The CDR3 loop spans 15 amino acids.

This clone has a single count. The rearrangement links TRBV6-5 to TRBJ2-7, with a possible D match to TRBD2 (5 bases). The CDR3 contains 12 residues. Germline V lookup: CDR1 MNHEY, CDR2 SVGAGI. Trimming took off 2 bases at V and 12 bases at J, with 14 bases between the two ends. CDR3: CASSYRGTDWYF. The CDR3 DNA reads TGTGCCAGCAGTTACCGGGGTACAGATTGGTACTTC.

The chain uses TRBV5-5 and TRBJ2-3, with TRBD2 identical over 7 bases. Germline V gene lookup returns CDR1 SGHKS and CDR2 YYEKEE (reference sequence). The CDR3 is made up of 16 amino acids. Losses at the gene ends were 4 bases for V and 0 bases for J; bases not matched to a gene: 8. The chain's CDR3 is CASSPDLAASTDTQYF. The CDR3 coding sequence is TGTGCCAGCAGCCCGGACCTAGCGGCTAGCACAGATACGCAGTATTTT.

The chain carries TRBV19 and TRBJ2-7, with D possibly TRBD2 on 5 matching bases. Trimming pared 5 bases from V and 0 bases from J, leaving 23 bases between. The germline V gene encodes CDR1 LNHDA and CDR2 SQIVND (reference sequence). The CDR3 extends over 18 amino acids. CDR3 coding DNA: TGTGCCAGTAGTCCTGGTCGAAGCGGCAGGTTCGGCTCCTACGAGCAGTACTTC. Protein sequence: CASSPGRSGRFGSYEQYF.

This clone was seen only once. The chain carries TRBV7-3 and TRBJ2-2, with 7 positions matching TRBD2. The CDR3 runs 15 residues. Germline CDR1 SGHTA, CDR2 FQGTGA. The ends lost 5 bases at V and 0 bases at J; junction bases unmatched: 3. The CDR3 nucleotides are TGTGCCAGCAGCGTGGCGGGAGCGAACACCGGGGAGCTGTTTTTT. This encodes CASSVAGANTGELFF.

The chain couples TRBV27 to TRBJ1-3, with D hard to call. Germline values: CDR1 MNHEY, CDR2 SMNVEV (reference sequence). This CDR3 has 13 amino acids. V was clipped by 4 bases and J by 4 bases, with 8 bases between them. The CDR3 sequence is CASSSDVGNTIYF. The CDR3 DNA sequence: TGTGCCAGCAGTTCAGATGTAGGAAACACCATATATTTT.

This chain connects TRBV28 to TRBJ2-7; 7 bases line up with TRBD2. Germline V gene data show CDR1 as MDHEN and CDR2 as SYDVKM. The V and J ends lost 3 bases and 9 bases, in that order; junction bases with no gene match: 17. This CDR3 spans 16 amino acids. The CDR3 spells CASSLETSALASGQYF. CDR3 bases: TGTGCCAGCAGTTTGGAAACTAGCGCCCTCGCGTCCGGGCAGTACTTC.